The clone carrying this T cell receptor (beta chain) was seen only a few times. The V and J ends lost 5 bases and 0 bases, in that order; junction bases with no gene match: 11. The length of the CDR3 is 17 residues. The germline gives CDR1 SGHRS, CDR2 YFSETQ. Unique molecular identifiers were incorporated into the prepared TCRbeta library. TCRdb called the PCR reads again in MiXCR, with one record for every CDR3 protein. This table holds 300,000 to 400,000 distinct CDR3 sequences, more than 10% found once. This specimen belongs to a study of T-cell reconstitution after alpha-beta-depleted transplantation in children.

The source is a human donor who donated a stem cell graft to a child with Fanconi anemia. Sequences were derived from PBMCs, sampled from the stem cell graft. The chain links TRBV5-1 to TRBJ2-1; 7 bases map to TRBD2. The CDR3: CASSLHRAGSSYNEQFF. The CDR3 nucleotides read TGCGCCAGCAGTCTACACCGAGCGGGGAGCTCCTACAATGAGCAGTTCTTC.